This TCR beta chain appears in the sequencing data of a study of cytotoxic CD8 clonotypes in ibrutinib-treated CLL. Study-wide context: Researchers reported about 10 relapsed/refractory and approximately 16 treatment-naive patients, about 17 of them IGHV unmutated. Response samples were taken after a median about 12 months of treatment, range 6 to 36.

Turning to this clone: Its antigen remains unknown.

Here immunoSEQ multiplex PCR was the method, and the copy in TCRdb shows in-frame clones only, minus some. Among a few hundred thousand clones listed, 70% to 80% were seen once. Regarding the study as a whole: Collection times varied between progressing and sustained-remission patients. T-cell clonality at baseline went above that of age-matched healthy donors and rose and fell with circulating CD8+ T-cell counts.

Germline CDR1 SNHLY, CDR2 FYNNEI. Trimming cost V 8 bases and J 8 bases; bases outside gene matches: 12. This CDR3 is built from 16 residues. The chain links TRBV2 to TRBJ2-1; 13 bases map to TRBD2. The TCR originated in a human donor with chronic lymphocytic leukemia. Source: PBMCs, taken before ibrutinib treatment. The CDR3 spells CASSVSTSGREDEQFF. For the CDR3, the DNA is TGTGCCAGCTCAGTGAGCACTAGCGGGAGGGAGGATGAGCAGTTCTTC. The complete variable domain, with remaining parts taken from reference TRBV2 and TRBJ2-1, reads EPEVTQTPSHQVTQMGQEVILRCVPISNHLYFYWYRQILGQKVEFLVSFYNNEISEKSEIFDDQFSVERPDGSNFTLKIRSTKLEDSAMYFCASSVSTSGREDEQFFGPGTRLTVL.